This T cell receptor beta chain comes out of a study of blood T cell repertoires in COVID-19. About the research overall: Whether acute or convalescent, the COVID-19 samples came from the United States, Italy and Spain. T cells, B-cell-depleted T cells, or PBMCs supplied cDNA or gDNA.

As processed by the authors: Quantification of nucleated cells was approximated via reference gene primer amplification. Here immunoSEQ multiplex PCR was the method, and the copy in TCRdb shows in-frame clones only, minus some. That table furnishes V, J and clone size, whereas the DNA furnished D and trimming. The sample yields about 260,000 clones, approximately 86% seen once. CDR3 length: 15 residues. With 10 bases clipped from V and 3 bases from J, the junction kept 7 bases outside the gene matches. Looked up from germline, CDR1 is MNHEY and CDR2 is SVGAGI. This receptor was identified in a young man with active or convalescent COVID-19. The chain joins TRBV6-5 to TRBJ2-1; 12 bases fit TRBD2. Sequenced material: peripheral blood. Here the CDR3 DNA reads TGTGCCACCAGGACTAGCGGGGAAAACTACAATGAGCAGTTCTTC. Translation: CATRTSGENYNEQFF.